A single sample gave rise to the 9 T cell receptor beta chains below, sequenced in a study of T cells after yellow fever vaccination. TCRdb re-derived calls from the 5' RACE reads in MiXCR, one entry per CDR3 protein. This table holds roughly 240,000 distinct CDR3 sequences, around 6.7% found once. The sequencing here drew on CD4+ T cells sorted from PBMCs, taken on the day of the yellow fever booster vaccination. All receptors derive from a man between 25 and 39 years old who received the YFV17D yellow fever vaccine.

This clonotype was seen ten or more times. The chain employs TRBV18 and TRBJ2-7; perhaps TRBD1 as D (5 bases). The CDR3 length is 15 residues. Germline assignment: CDR1 KGHSH and CDR2 LQKENI. The ends were cut back, 0 bases at V and 4 bases at J, with 13 bases in the middle. CDR3 sequence reads: CASSPPGRASYEQYF. The CDR3 nucleotides read TGTGCCAGCTCACCACCGGGCAGGGCCTCGTACGAGCAGTACTTC.

The rearrangement uses TRBV5-6 and TRBJ2-1, with D possibly matching TRBD1 (6 bases). Trimming cost V 0 bases and J 2 bases, with 15 bases left between them. Per germline, CDR1 SGHDT and CDR2 YYEEEE. The length of the CDR3 is 17 residues. The CDR3 loop is CASSLGGWDTTYNEQFF. CDR3 nucleotide sequence: TGTGCCAGCAGCTTGGGGGGTTGGGACACAACCTACAATGAGCAGTTCTTC.

The sample holds many counts of this clonotype. V gene TRBV19 combines with J gene TRBJ2-3; D remains unclear. CDR3 length equals 10 residues. Germline V gene sequence: CDR1 LNHDA, CDR2 SQIVND (reference sequence). The V gene lost 4 bases and the J gene lost 6 bases, with 2 bases spanning the gap. CDR3 sequence reads: CASSRDTQYF. The CDR3 DNA is TGTGCCAGTAGTAGGGATACGCAGTATTTT. The entire variable domain, with the rest obtained from reference TRBV19 and TRBJ2-3, is as follows: DGGITQSPKYLFRKEGQNVTLSCEQNLNHDAMYWYRQDPGQGLRLIYYSQIVNDFQKGDIAEGYSVSREKKESFPLTVTSAQKNPTAFYLCASSRDTQYFGPGTRLTVL.

This clonotype was found a few times. This rearrangement joins TRBV27 to TRBJ2-3; D is ambiguous. Germline assignment: CDR1 MNHEY and CDR2 SMNVEV (reference sequence). CDR3 length: 12 residues. V gave up 7 bases and J gave up 2 bases, with 7 bases separating them. The chain's CDR3 is CASKTLTDTQYF. DNA of the CDR3: TGTGCCAGCAAAACTCTCACAGATACGCAGTATTTT.

This clonotype came up many times. The V call is TRBV12-3 or TRBV12-4, the J call TRBJ2-5; D is perhaps TRBD1 (5 bases). Trimming stripped 7 bases from V and 1 base from J, with 10 bases between. CDR3 size: 13 residues. The CDR3 loop reads CASKLQVQETQYF. DNA for the CDR3: TGTGCCAGCAAATTACAGGTCCAAGAGACCCAGTACTTC.

This clonotype has at least ten counts. The V and J genes are TRBV28 and TRBJ2-1, with D perhaps TRBD1 (6 bases). Trimming shortened V by 3 bases and J by 5 bases, and 17 bases separated the two germline ends. The germline CDR1 and CDR2 sequences are MDHEN and SYDVKM. The length of the CDR3 is 16 residues. The CDR3 coding sequence is TGTGCCAGCAGTTTTCGTGCCAGGGGCTTGAACAATGAGCAGTTCTTC. Translation: CASSFRARGLNNEQFF.

This clonotype has more than one count but fewer than ten. This chain joins TRBV5-1 and TRBJ2-1; D may be TRBD1 (6 bases). The CDR3 runs 14 residues. Germline V gives CDR1 SGHRS, CDR2 YFSETQ. V was shortened by 1 base and J by 5 bases, with 10 bases between the two germline ends. CDR3 DNA: TGCGCCAGCAGCTTGTGGGGGCTGGACAATGAGCAGTTCTTC. Protein product: CASSLWGLDNEQFF.

The chain recombines TRBV20-1 with TRBJ1-2; TRBD1 aligns across 7 bases. With 4 bases clipped from V and 6 bases from J, the junction kept 5 bases outside the gene matches. The CDR3 sequence is 12 residues long. CDR1 is DFQATT, CDR2 SNEGSKA, per germline (reference sequence). DNA for the CDR3: TGCAGTGCTATTAAAGGGGGCGATGGCTACACCTTC. Translated, it gives CSAIKGGDGYTF.

This clonotype was seen ten or more times. The V and J genes are TRBV6-1 and TRBJ2-5; D may be TRBD1 (6 bases). Trimming took off 6 bases at V and 9 bases at J, with 17 bases between the two ends. Germline-derived CDR1 and CDR2 are MNHNS and SASEGT. The CDR3 is 13 amino acids. The CDR3 DNA is TGTGCCAGCAGGATGGACGGCCCAGGGGCCCAGTACTTC. It translates to CASRMDGPGAQYF.